What follows are 30 T cell receptor beta chains derived from one specimen sequenced in a study of shared clonotypes between healthy human individuals. Measured with immunoSEQ multiplex PCR; TCRdb has only the in-frame clones, and not every one. Among some 1,600,000 clones listed, about 98% were seen once. The sample taken for sequencing was naive CD4+ T cells sorted from blood. The sample's subset: CD45RA+ positively selected. The source is a man aged 25-45 years in good health.

This clone was seen once. The V gene is TRBV7-9, the J gene TRBJ2-1; D is uncertain. Germline lookup yields CDR1 SEHNR and CDR2 FQNEAQ (reference sequence). Trimming took off 11 bases at V and 0 bases at J, with 11 bases between the two ends. This CDR3 region has 13 residues. CDR3 nucleotide sequence: TGTGCCTCCATTATGAGCTCCTACAATGAGCAGTTCTTC. Protein: CASIMSSYNEQFF.

The chain has TRBV10-3 and TRBJ1-1; D possibly corresponds to TRBD1 (6 bases). The CDR3 extends over 15 amino acids. Germline assignment: CDR1 ENHRY and CDR2 SYGVKD. V gave up 6 bases and J gave up 1 base, with 15 bases separating them. The chain's CDR3 is CAISRRMTGNTEAFF. The CDR3 DNA reads as TGTGCCATCAGCCGGAGGATGACAGGGAACACTGAAGCTTTCTTT.

V usage is TRBV5-1 and J usage is TRBJ1-2, with TRBD1 matching over 9 bases. The V and J ends lost 5 bases and 2 bases, in that order; junction bases with no gene match: 7. The CDR3 covers 15 residues. Germline V gene sequence: CDR1 SGHRS, CDR2 YFSETQ. The CDR3 DNA follows: TGCGCCAGCAGTACAGGGGGCGCGCCCAACTATGGCTACACCTTC. It encodes CASSTGGAPNYGYTF.

This chain connects TRBV19 to TRBJ2-2; 9 nucleotides align to TRBD1. There are 16 residues in the CDR3. Losses at the gene ends were 4 bases for V and 4 bases for J; bases not matched to a gene: 7. The germline V gene encodes CDR1 LNHDA and CDR2 SQIVND (reference sequence). The CDR3 reads CASSSKATGGTGELFF. The CDR3 DNA is TGTGCCAGTAGTAGCAAAGCGACAGGGGGCACCGGGGAGCTGTTTTTT.

The count of this clone is one. This chain's CDR3 is CAWTVGRRADTQYF. The CDR3 bases are TGTGCCTGGACCGTCGGGCGGAGGGCAGATACGCAGTATTTT. The rearrangement uses TRBV30 and TRBJ2-3; maybe TRBD2 (6 bases). V was cut by 4 bases and J by 4 bases, with 15 bases left in between. Per the germline V gene, CDR1 is GTSNPN and CDR2 is SVGIG (reference sequence). This CDR3 is 14 amino acids long. Using reference TRBV30 and TRBJ2-3 for the parts outside the CDR3, the full variable domain is SQTIHQWPATLVQPVGSPLSLECTVEGTSNPNLYWYRQAAGRGLQLLFYSVGIGQISSEVPQNLSASRPQDRQFILSSKKLLLSDSGFYLCAWTVGRRADTQYFGPGTRLTVL.

The chain couples TRBV6-6 to TRBJ1-1; D gene uncertain. The CDR3 is 13 residues long. CDR1 is MNHNY and CDR2 is SVGAGI in the germline V gene (reference sequence). V lost 2 bases, J lost 11 bases, and 15 bases lay in between. The CDR3 is CASSYLPRGPAFF. CDR3 sequence (DNA): TGTGCCAGCAGTTACCTCCCCCGCGGGCCGGCTTTCTTT.

The chain recombines TRBV15 with TRBJ1-5, with D unclear. Trimming took 2 bases from V and 4 from J, leaving 12 bases between them. This CDR3 comprises 15 residues. Germline loops: CDR1 LNHNV, CDR2 YYDKDF (reference sequence). The DNA for the CDR3 is TGTGCCACCAGCAGAACTACAAGGGAAAATCAGCCCCAGCATTTT. Protein sequence: CATSRTTRENQPQHF.

The V and J genes are TRBV6-1 and TRBJ2-7; TRBD1 aligns across 10 bases. Trimming at V came to 7 bases and at J to 7 bases, leaving 10 bases not matched to a gene. Germline loops: CDR1 MNHNS, CDR2 SASEGT. CDR3 size: 14 residues. In DNA form, the CDR3 reads TGTGCCAGCAAAGCGAAGGACAGGGGGGATGAGCAGTACTTC. As protein: CASKAKDRGDEQYF.

The CDR3 sequence is CASGPNGREQFF. CDR3 DNA sequence: TGTGCCAGTGGACCAAACGGGAGGGAGCAGTTCTTC. The chain employs TRBV5-4 and TRBJ2-1; 7 positions agree with TRBD2. This CDR3 contains 12 residues. V was clipped by 8 bases and J by 10 bases; unmatched bases: 9. CDR1 is SGHNT, CDR2 YYREEE, per germline (reference sequence).

The chain carries TRBV11-2 and TRBJ2-2; 11 bases fit TRBD1. The CDR3 length is 16 residues. Germline V lookup: CDR1 SGHAT, CDR2 FQNNGV. The V segment lost 5 bases and the J segment 6 bases; nucleotides outside the gene matches: 8. The CDR3 loop reads CASSLTGTGGSGELFF. DNA of the CDR3: TGTGCCAGCAGCCTAACCGGGACAGGGGGTTCCGGGGAGCTGTTTTTT.

This chain links TRBV29-1 with TRBJ1-2; D is ambiguous. The V end was cut by 4 bases, the J end by 4 bases, with 13 bases between. Germline V gene sequence: CDR1 SQVTM, CDR2 ANQGSEA. The CDR3 has 13 residues. CDR3 DNA sequence: TGCAGCGTTGCCCGGGCGGAGAGCTATGGCTACACCTTC. This translates into CSVARAESYGYTF.

In the case of this clone: Other DNA sequences in this specimen translate into the identical CDR3. The J gene is TRBJ2-7, the V gene TRBV11-3; the match to TRBD1 covers 7 bases. V dropped 3 bases and J dropped 0; count of bases not matched to a gene: 5. Germline lookup yields CDR1 SGHNT and CDR2 YENEEA. The CDR3 runs 15 residues. In DNA, the CDR3 is TGTGCCAGCAGCTTGGGGACAGCAAGCTCCTACGAGCAGTACTTC. This codes for CASSLGTASSYEQYF.

This clone was found once. This chain links TRBV27 with TRBJ2-6, with 10 bases that match TRBD1. This CDR3 is built from 17 residues. Germline loops: CDR1 MNHEY, CDR2 SMNVEV (reference sequence). Losses at the gene ends were 4 bases for V and 0 bases for J; bases not matched to a gene: 3. This CDR3 reads CASSSTGGLSGANVLTF. The CDR3 nucleotides are TGTGCCAGCAGTTCGACAGGGGGCCTCTCTGGGGCCAACGTCCTGACTTTC.

This chain joins TRBV18 and TRBJ2-7; possibly TRBD2 for D (5 bases). This CDR3 has 15 amino acids. Between the trimmed V and J ends, which lost 2 bases and 4 bases, there was a span of 15 bases. The germline V gene has CDR1 KGHSH and CDR2 LQKENI. Written as DNA, the CDR3 is TGTGCCAGCTCACCAAGGACTGGAGAGAGTTACGAGCAGTACTTC. As protein: CASSPRTGESYEQYF.

This clone has only one observation. J is TRBJ2-7 and V is TRBV28; perhaps D is TRBD1 or TRBD2 (5 bases each). The germline V and J ends were trimmed by 3 bases and 6 bases, with 12 bases remaining between them. CDR3 length: 13 amino acids. Germline V CDR1 and CDR2: MDHEN, SYDVKM. In DNA form, the CDR3 reads TGTGCCAGCAGTTTGGGACGGATCCTCGAGCAGTACTTC. Amino acids: CASSLGRILEQYF.

The V and J genes are TRBV11-3 and TRBJ2-1; D not resolved. Germline lookup yields CDR1 SGHNT and CDR2 YENEEA. The CDR3 runs 11 residues. The V end was cut by 4 bases, the J end by 9 bases, with 7 bases between. CDR3 in amino acids: CASSSEVEQFF. CDR3 DNA sequence: TGTGCCAGCAGCTCCGAGGTTGAGCAGTTCTTC.

V and J are TRBV6-5 and TRBJ2-1, with 7 bases matching TRBD2. Per the germline V gene, CDR1 is MNHEY and CDR2 is SVGAGI. V was clipped by 7 bases and J by 7 bases; unmatched bases: 13. The CDR3 runs 15 residues. The CDR3 region has the DNA TGTGCCAGCAACCCAGAGAAGCGGGGCGATAATGAGCAGTTCTTC. Its translation is CASNPEKRGDNEQFF.

CDR3 protein: CASSYRVSTEAFF. CDR3 sequence (DNA): TGTGCCAGCAGTTACAGGGTCAGCACTGAAGCTTTCTTT. The gene calls are TRBV6-5 and TRBJ1-1; D remains ambiguous. Germline assignment: CDR1 MNHEY and CDR2 SVGAGI. V was clipped by 2 bases and J by 4 bases, with 8 bases between them. The CDR3 loop spans 13 amino acids.

This chain's CDR3 is CASSPRGRQGVMNTEAFF. CDR3 in DNA: TGTGCCAGCTCACCGAGGGGGCGACAGGGCGTCATGAACACTGAAGCTTTCTTT. The V and J genes are TRBV18 and TRBJ1-1; 7 nucleotides agree with TRBD1. Germline CDR1 reads KGHSH; CDR2 reads LQKENI. The trim removed 3 bases at V and 0 bases at J, leaving 13 bases unmatched. The CDR3 contains 18 residues.

This chain joins TRBV5-4 and TRBJ1-1, with D hard to call. The V gene lost 5 bases and the J gene lost 4 bases, with 9 bases spanning the gap. Germline CDR1 is SGHNT and CDR2 is YYREEE (reference sequence). The CDR3 contains 12 residues. The CDR3 protein is CASRGGPTEAFF. CDR3 bases: TGTGCCAGCAGAGGAGGACCCACTGAAGCTTTCTTT. Full variable domain (rest looked up from reference TRBV5-4 and TRBJ1-1): ETGVTQSPTHLIKTRGQQVTLRCSSQSGHNTVSWYQQALGQGPQFIFQYYREEENGRGNFPPRFSGLQFPNYSSELNVNALELDDSALYLCASRGGPTEAFFGQGTRLTVV.

The chain has TRBV9 and TRBJ2-1; possible D gene TRBD2, 6 bases. The V gene lost 4 bases and the J gene lost 0 bases, with 11 bases spanning the gap. Germline CDR1 SGDLS, CDR2 YYNGEE. This CDR3 has 15 residues. The CDR3 sequence is CASSLSGSSYNEQFF. The CDR3 DNA follows: TGTGCCAGCAGCCTTAGCGGTAGCTCCTACAATGAGCAGTTCTTC.

The rearrangement joins TRBV9 to TRBJ1-1, with 8 bases lining up with TRBD1. Trimming removed 3 bases from V and 4 bases from J; junction bases left unmatched: 8. CDR3 length equals 15 residues. CDR1 is SGDLS and CDR2 is YYNGEE in the germline V gene. CDR3 DNA sequence: TGTGCCAGCAGCGCCTCTCAGGGGGCCGGCACTGAAGCTTTCTTT. Protein sequence: CASSASQGAGTEAFF. The whole variable domain, filled in from reference TRBV9 and TRBJ1-1, reads DSGVTQTPKHLITATGQRVTLRCSPRSGDLSVYWYQQSLDQGLQFLIQYYNGEERAKGNILERFSAQQFPDLHSELNLSSLELGDSALYFCASSASQGAGTEAFFGQGTRLTVV.

The chain joins TRBV4-1 to TRBJ2-5, with 16 bases matching TRBD2. Unmatched junction bases numbered 4, after V lost 3 bases and J lost 6 bases. Germline CDR1 is MGHRA and CDR2 is YSYEKL. The CDR3 is 16 residues long. The CDR3, as DNA: TGCGCCAGCAGCCAGGGACTAGCGGGAGGGCAAAAGACCCAGTACTTC. Its translation: CASSQGLAGGQKTQYF.

V is TRBV6-1 and J is TRBJ1-1; unclear D gene. Germline CDR1 is MNHNS and CDR2 is SASEGT. Trimming took 4 bases from V and 0 from J, leaving 6 bases between them. This CDR3 region has 13 residues. The CDR3 protein is CASSVEVNTEAFF. CDR3 nucleotides: TGTGCCAGCAGTGTCGAGGTGAACACTGAAGCTTTCTTT.

The chain couples TRBV5-1 to TRBJ1-2, with 9 bases matching TRBD1. There are 18 residues in the CDR3. Germline values: CDR1 SGHRS, CDR2 YFSETQ. With V trimmed by 3 bases and J by 4 bases, 16 bases remained unmatched. CDR3 sequence (DNA): TGCGCCAGCAGCTCACGTCCCGGGACAGGGACCACTAGCTATGGCTACACCTTC. Protein sequence: CASSSRPGTGTTSYGYTF.

The V gene is TRBV25-1, the J gene TRBJ2-5; no clear D gene. With 3 bases removed from V and 5 bases from J, the gap between germline ends came to 13 bases. From germline, CDR1 is MGHDK and CDR2 SYGVNS. This CDR3 region has 14 residues. DNA of the CDR3: TGTGCCAGCAGTGATTCTTGGGGAACCGAGACCCAGTACTTC. Translation gives CASSDSWGTETQYF.

In its sample, this clone was seen once. This sequence joins TRBV7-9 and TRBJ1-2, with D maybe TRBD1 (6 bases). Germline CDR1 and CDR2: SEHNR and FQNEAQ (reference sequence). Trimming stripped 0 bases from V and 7 bases from J, with 12 bases between. The CDR3 is made up of 14 amino acids. CDR3 residues: CASSLAETGSGYTF. In DNA, the CDR3 is TGTGCCAGCAGCTTAGCGGAGACAGGCTCTGGCTACACCTTC.

The chain carries TRBV5-1 and TRBJ2-7, with 7 bases fitting TRBD1. The J segment lost 5 bases and the V segment lost 4 bases, leaving 9 bases of the junction unmatched. The length of the CDR3 is 14 residues. Per germline, CDR1 SGHRS and CDR2 YFSETQ. The CDR3 region has the DNA TGCGCCAGCAGCCGCACAGGGGTCGGCGACGAGCAGTACTTC. It codes for CASSRTGVGDEQYF. Together with reference TRBV5-1 and TRBJ2-7, the CDR3 gives the full variable domain: KAGVTQTPRYLIKTRGQQVTLSCSPISGHRSVSWYQQTPGQGLQFLFEYFSETQRNKGNFPGRFSGRQFSNSRSEMNVSTLELGDSALYLCASSRTGVGDEQYFGPGTRLTVT.

The chain is built from TRBV29-1 and TRBJ2-3; 13 bases are shared with TRBD2. Germline-derived CDR1 and CDR2 are SQVTM and ANQGSEA. V was pared by 5 bases and J by 3 bases, with 5 bases of the junction left unmatched. This CDR3 has 15 amino acids. The CDR3 DNA reads as TGCAGCGTTCGACGGACTAGCGGGAGAACAGATACGCAGTATTTT. Protein: CSVRRTSGRTDTQYF.

This clone was recorded only once. This chain joins TRBV30 and TRBJ2-5; D unclear. The CDR3 is made up of 11 amino acids. With 6 bases removed from V and 5 bases from J, the gap between germline ends came to 10 bases. The germline CDR1 and CDR2 sequences are GTSNPN and SVGIG (reference sequence). CDR3 protein: CACAARETQYF. For the CDR3, the DNA is TGTGCCTGTGCGGCAAGGGAGACCCAGTACTTC.